The T cell receptor beta chain under discussion was sequenced for a study of technical replicates of blood from several donors. Here immunoSEQ multiplex PCR was the method, and the copy in TCRdb shows in-frame clones only, minus some. The sample yields roughly 76,000 clones, around 94% seen once. Germline CDR1 reads SQVTM; CDR2 reads ANQGSEA. The V gene lost 6 bases and the J gene lost 1 base, with 12 bases spanning the gap. The CDR3 is 13 amino acids. This TCR derives from a human donor in good health. Sequenced input: T cells isolated from PBMCs. The genes are TRBV29-1 and TRBJ1-2; TRBD1 might be the D (6 bases). This chain's CDR3 is CSVRGGNNYGYTF. The CDR3 coding sequence is TGCAGCGTGAGGGGGGGAAATAACTATGGCTACACCTTC.